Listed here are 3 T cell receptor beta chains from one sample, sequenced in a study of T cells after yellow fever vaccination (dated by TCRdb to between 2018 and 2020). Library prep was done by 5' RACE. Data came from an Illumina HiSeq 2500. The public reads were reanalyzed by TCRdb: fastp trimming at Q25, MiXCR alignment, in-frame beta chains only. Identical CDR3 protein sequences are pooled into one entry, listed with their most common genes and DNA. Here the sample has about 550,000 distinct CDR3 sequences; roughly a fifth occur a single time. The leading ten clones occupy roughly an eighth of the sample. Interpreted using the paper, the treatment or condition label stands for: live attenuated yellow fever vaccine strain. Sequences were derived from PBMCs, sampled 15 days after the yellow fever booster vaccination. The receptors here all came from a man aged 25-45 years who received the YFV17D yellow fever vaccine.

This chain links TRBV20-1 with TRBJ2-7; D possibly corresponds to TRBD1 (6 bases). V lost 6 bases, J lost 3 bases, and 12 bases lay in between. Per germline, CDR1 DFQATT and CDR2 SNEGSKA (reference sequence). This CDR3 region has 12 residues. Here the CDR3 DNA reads TGCAGTGCCGTAATACAGGGCTACGAGCAGTACTTC. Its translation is CSAVIQGYEQYF.

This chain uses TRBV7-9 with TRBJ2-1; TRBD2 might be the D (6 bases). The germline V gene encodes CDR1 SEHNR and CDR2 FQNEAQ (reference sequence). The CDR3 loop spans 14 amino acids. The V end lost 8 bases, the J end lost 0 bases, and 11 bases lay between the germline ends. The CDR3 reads CASAAGSSYNEQFF. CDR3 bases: TGTGCCAGCGCTGCGGGAAGCTCCTACAATGAGCAGTTCTTC.

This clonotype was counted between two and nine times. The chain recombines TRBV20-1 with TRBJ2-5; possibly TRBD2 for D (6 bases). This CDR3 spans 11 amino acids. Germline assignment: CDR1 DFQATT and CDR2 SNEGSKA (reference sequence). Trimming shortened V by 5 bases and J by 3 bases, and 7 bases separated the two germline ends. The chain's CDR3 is CSAGGKETQYF. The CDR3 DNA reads TGCAGTGCTGGGGGGAAAGAGACCCAGTACTTC.